This T cell receptor beta chain was sequenced in a study of blood T cells in healthy people across ages. Study outcomes and limitations: The study regarded diversity estimates from one million T cells as underestimates.

Using a J-beta primer mix together with a sample-barcoded 5' primer, a second PCR was run for roughly 7 to 12 cycles. Each CDR3 protein gets one entry after TCRdb re-called the 5' RACE reads with MiXCR. Found here are 850,000 to 950,000 distinct CDR3 sequences, 29% of them singletons; the top ten hold around 16%. This clonotype was detected ten times or more. The antigen is unknown. The CDR3 contains 17 residues. J was trimmed by 1 base and V by 4 bases; bases with no gene match: 9. Germline CDR1 and CDR2: ENHRY and SYGVKD. The TCR sequence derives from a woman at least 80 years old in good health. The genes are TRBV10-3 and TRBJ2-5; 10 positions agree with TRBD2. The source material was blood. DNA for the CDR3: TGTGCCATCAGTGGGAGGGCTAGCGGGGGCCGCCAAGAGACCCAGTACTTC. Translated, it gives CAISGRASGGRQETQYF.